The source of this T cell receptor beta chain is a study of T cells in localized non-small cell lung cancer. Overall study results and limits: Because researchers sequenced only one region of the tumor, heterogeneity is still possible. Higher T cell density in the blood was associated with longer overall survival, whereas higher adjacent-lung clonality associated with shorter survival. Uninvolved adjacent lung showed the highest T cell clonality, exceeding tumor.

The CDR3 length is 15 residues. Trimming shortened V by 1 base and J by 3 bases, and 10 bases separated the two germline ends. Germline CDR1 is SEHNR and CDR2 is FQNEAQ (reference sequence). Data came from immunoSEQ multiplex PCR; TCRdb stores just in-frame clones and leaves some out. The table includes around 40,000 clones, around nine tenths detected once. About this clone itself: What it binds is unknown.

The chain recombines TRBV7-9 with TRBJ2-4, with TRBD2 as a possible D gene (5 bases). This sample comprised peripheral blood, obtained before any cancer treatment. The clonotype was recovered from a female donor of 60 years or more with stage I squamous cell lung carcinoma. Here the CDR3 reads CASSLGPAVKNIQYF. Here the CDR3 DNA reads TGTGCCAGCAGCTTAGGGCCAGCGGTCAAAAACATTCAGTACTTC.